Sequencing of this T cell receptor beta chain was carried out in a study of CD8+ T cells in alopecia areata. The treatment here: oral pan-JAK inhibitor, 5-10 mg twice daily. Lesional scalp punch biopsies and peripheral blood came from alopecia areata patients. The sorting of PBMCs gave CD4+ and CD8+ T cells. Deletions cut 0 bases from V and 7 bases from J, with 15 bases between. This CDR3 spans 16 amino acids. Germline V gene data show CDR1 as MNHEY and CDR2 as SVGAGI. cDNA reverse transcribed from extracted RNA served as the sequencing template. Using immunoSEQ multiplex PCR, the repertoire was profiled, and TCRdb retains in-frame clones only, with some absent. The sample has approximately 110,000 clones; around 53% are singletons.

V gene TRBV6-5 combines with J gene TRBJ2-2, with D hard to call. This receptor was obtained from a human donor with alopecia areata. This specimen consisted of CD8+ T cells sorted from blood, obtained at week 24, from a patient treated with tofacitinib. As DNA, the CDR3 is TGTGCCAGCAGTTACTCAACCTTATCGGGCAGCGGGGAGCTGTTTTTT. Residues: CASSYSTLSGSGELFF.